This TCR beta chain is from a study of T cells after yellow fever vaccination. The overall study: SMART-Seq v4 Ultra Low Input handled preparation of low-cell-number fractions.

Germline CDR1 reads SGHDT; CDR2 reads YYEEEE. The CDR3 length is 12 residues. With 0 bases removed from V and 4 bases from J, the gap between germline ends came to 5 bases. TCRdb processed the 5' RACE reads anew with MiXCR; each CDR3 protein has one entry. The table lists some 500,000 distinct CDR3 sequences, about 13% of them singletons. Study findings and constraints: A limited proportion of clonotypes was detected within both the CD4 and CD8 compartments.

This clonotype was recorded many times. As yet, its antigen is unknown. The sequence derives from a man aged 30-40 years who received the YFV17D yellow fever vaccine. The sample was PBMCs, taken on the day of the yellow fever booster vaccination. V gene TRBV5-6 combines with J gene TRBJ2-7; no firm D call. The CDR3 nucleotides are TGTGCCAGCAGCTTGGCCCTATACGAGCAGTACTTC. This gives the protein CASSLALYEQYF.